Presented here are 10 T cell receptor beta chains from one specimen sequenced in a study of CD8 T cells in ankylosing spondylitis. TCRdb reanalysed the 5' RACE reads using MiXCR and keeps one entry per CDR3 protein. Of about 160,000 distinct CDR3 sequences in the sample, approximately 9.9% are singletons; the top ten hold over 13%. Sequencing was carried out using blood, either unsorted or a sorted T cell fraction (not recorded which). These receptors were collected from a female donor with ankylosing spondylitis or in good health (not recorded which).

This chain joins TRBV9 and TRBJ2-1, with D perhaps given as TRBD1 or TRBD2 (12 bases each). The CDR3 extends over 21 amino acids. In germline, CDR1 is SGDLS, CDR2 YYNGEE. Trimming left V 3 bases short and J 6 bases short, with 34 bases between. This CDR3 reads CASSGNRDRGRLAGGPNEQFF. Here the CDR3 DNA reads TGTGCCAGCAGCGGTAACCGGGACAGGGGGCGGCTAGCGGGAGGGCCCAATGAGCAGTTCTTC.

This clonotype was seen a handful of times. This chain connects TRBV29-1 to TRBJ1-1; D is perhaps TRBD1 (5 bases). Between the trimmed V and J ends, which lost 3 bases and 6 bases, there was a span of 11 bases. Germline V lookup: CDR1 SQVTM, CDR2 ANQGSEA. The CDR3 runs to 12 residues. This CDR3 reads CSVEQGGPEAFF. The CDR3 nucleotides are TGCAGCGTTGAGCAGGGAGGCCCTGAAGCTTTCTTT.

This clonotype has a handful of counts. The chain carries TRBV29-1 and TRBJ2-4; tentatively, D is TRBD1 or TRBD2 (7 bases each). This CDR3 is built from 17 residues. The V end lost 6 bases, the J end lost 0 bases, and 21 bases lay between the germline ends. CDR1 SQVTM and CDR2 ANQGSEA come from the germline V gene. The CDR3 region has the DNA TGCAGCGTGGGCTGGGGGGAGGGGGCGCTAGCCAAAAACATTCAGTACTTC. Translation gives CSVGWGEGALAKNIQYF.

The rearrangement joins TRBV15 to TRBJ2-1, with D hard to call. Trimming removed 5 bases from V and 3 bases from J, with 20 bases in between. Germline values: CDR1 LNHNV, CDR2 YYDKDF (reference sequence). The CDR3 runs 17 residues. As DNA, the CDR3 is TGTGCCACCAGCCCTCCGAGGACCTCGGCCCTCTACAATGAGCAGTTCTTC. This gives the protein CATSPPRTSALYNEQFF.

The chain combines TRBV7-9 with TRBJ2-2, with D possibly being TRBD1 or TRBD2 (5 bases each). Germline-derived CDR1 and CDR2 are SEHNR and FQNEAQ (reference sequence). Trimming left V 5 bases short and J 5 bases short, with 15 bases between. This CDR3 has 15 residues. In nucleotides, the CDR3 is TGTGCCAGCAGCCAGGGCGGAGGCAGTACCGGGGAGCTGTTTTTT. This gives the protein CASSQGGGSTGELFF.

The sample holds many counts of this clonotype. The chain joins TRBV20-1 to TRBJ1-1, with 7 bases matching TRBD1. Germline CDR1 and CDR2: DFQATT and SNEGSKA (reference sequence). After removal of 3 bases from V and 7 bases from J, the junction contained 11 bases not matched to a gene. The length of the CDR3 is 14 residues. CDR3 coding DNA: TGCAGTGCTAGCTGGGACAGAGTTACCTTTGAAGCTTTCTTT. Translation: CSASWDRVTFEAFF.

This clonotype was counted between two and nine times. The V call is TRBV19, the J call TRBJ1-2; D is possibly TRBD1 (6 bases). Trimming pared 6 bases from V and 4 bases from J, leaving 12 bases between. In germline, CDR1 is LNHDA, CDR2 SQIVND (reference sequence). The CDR3 contains 13 residues. The CDR3 bases are TGTGCCAGTAGATCAGACAGGAGCTATGGCTACACCTTC. Translating it yields CASRSDRSYGYTF.

J is TRBJ2-5 and V is TRBV6-5; unclear D gene. The CDR3 runs to 13 residues. V lost 2 bases and J lost 3, with 7 bases in between. The germline gives CDR1 MNHEY, CDR2 SVGAGI. The CDR3 bases are TGTGCCAGCAGTTACGGACGGGAAGAGACCCAGTACTTC. Translated: CASSYGREETQYF.

V gene TRBV6-5 combines with J gene TRBJ2-1; D is undetermined. The CDR3 sequence is 12 residues long. Germline V gene data show CDR1 as MNHEY and CDR2 as SVGAGI. The V end lost 8 bases, the J end lost 7 bases, and 12 bases lay between the germline ends. CDR3 nucleotide sequence: TGTGCCAGCGGGCTGATTGGTAATGAGCAGTTCTTC. As protein: CASGLIGNEQFF.

In this sample, this clonotype turned up many times. This sequence joins TRBV5-1 and TRBJ2-3; D remains unclear. The V end was cut by 2 bases, the J end by 1 base, with 5 bases between. Germline CDR1 and CDR2: SGHRS and YFSETQ. This CDR3 has 13 residues. This CDR3 is CASSFSRTDTQYF. The CDR3, as DNA: TGCGCCAGCAGCTTTAGCCGCACAGATACGCAGTATTTT.